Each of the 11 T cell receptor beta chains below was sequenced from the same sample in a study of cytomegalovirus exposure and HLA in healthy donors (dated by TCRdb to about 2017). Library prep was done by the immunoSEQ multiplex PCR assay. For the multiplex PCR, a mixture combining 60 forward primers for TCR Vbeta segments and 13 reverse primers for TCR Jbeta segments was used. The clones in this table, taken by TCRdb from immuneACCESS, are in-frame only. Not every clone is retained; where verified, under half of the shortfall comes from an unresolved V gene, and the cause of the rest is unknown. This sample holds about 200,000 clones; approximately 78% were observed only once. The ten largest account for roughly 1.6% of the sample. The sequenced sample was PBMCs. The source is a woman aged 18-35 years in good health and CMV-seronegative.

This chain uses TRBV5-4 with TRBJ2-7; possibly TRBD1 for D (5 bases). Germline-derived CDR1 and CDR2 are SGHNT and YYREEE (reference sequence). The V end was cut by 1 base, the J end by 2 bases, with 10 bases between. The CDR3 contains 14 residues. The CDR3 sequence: CASSLRGRAYEQYF. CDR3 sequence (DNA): TGTGCCAGCAGCTTGAGGGGTCGGGCCTACGAGCAGTACTTC.

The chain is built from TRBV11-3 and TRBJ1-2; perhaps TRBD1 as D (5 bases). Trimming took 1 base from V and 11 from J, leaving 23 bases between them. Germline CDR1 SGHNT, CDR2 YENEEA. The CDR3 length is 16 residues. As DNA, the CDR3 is TGTGCCAGCAGCTTAGGTGGTTCCGCCGCGACAGTACTTTACACCTTC. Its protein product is CASSLGGSAATVLYTF.

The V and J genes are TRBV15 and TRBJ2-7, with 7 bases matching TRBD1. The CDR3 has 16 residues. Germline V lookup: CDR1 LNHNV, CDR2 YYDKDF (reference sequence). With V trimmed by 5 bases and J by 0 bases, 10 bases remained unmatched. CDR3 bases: TGTGCCACCAGCGATCCCCCGGGACAGACCTCCTACGAGCAGTACTTC. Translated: CATSDPPGQTSYEQYF.

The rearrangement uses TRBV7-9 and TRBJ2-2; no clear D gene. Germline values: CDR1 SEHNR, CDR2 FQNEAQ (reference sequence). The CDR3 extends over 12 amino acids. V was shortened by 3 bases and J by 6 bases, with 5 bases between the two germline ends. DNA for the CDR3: TGTGCCAGCAGCTTCGGGTCCGGGGAGCTGTTTTTT. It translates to CASSFGSGELFF.

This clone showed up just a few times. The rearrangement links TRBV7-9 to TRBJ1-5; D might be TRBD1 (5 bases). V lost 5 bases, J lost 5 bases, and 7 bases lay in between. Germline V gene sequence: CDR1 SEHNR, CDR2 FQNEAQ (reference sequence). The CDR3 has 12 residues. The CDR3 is CASSPGYQPQHF. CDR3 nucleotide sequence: TGTGCCAGCAGCCCAGGGTATCAGCCCCAGCATTTT.

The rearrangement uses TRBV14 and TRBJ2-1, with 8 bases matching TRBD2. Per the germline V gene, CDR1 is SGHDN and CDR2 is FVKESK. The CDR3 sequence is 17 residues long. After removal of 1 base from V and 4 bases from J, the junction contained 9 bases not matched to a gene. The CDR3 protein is CASSQGDPGLGYNEQFF. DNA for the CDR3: TGTGCCAGCAGCCAAGGGGATCCGGGACTAGGTTACAATGAGCAGTTCTTC. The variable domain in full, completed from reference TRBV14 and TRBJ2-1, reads EAGVTQFPSHSVIEKGQTVTLRCDPISGHDNLYWYRRVMGKEIKFLLHFVKESKQDESGMPNNRFLAERTGGTYSTLKVQPAELEDSGVYFCASSQGDPGLGYNEQFFGPGTRLTVL.

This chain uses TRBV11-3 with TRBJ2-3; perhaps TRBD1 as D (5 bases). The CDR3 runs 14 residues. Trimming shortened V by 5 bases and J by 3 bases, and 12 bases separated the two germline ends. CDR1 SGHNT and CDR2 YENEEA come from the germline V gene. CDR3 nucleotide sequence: TGTGCCAGCAGCGGACAAGGAGCTACAGATACGCAGTATTTT. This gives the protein CASSGQGATDTQYF.

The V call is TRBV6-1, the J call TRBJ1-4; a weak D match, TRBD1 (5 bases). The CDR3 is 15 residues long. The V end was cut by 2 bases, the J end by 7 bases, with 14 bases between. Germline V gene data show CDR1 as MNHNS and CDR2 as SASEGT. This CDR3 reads CASSERGPGGEKLFF. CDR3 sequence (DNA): TGTGCCAGCAGTGAACGTGGACCGGGGGGTGAAAAACTGTTTTTT.

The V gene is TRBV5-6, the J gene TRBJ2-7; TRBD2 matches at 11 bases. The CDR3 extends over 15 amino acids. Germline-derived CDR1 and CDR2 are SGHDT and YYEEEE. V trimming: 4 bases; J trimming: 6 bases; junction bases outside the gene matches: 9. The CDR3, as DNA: TGTGCCAGCAGCCCACTAGCGGGAGAATCCGGCGAGCAGTACGTC. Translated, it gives CASSPLAGESGEQYV.

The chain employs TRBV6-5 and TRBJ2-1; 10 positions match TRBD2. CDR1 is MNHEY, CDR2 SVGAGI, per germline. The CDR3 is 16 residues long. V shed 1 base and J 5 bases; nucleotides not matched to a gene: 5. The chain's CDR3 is CASSYFTSGVNNEQFF. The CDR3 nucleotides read TGTGCCAGCAGTTACTTTACTAGCGGGGTGAACAATGAGCAGTTCTTC.

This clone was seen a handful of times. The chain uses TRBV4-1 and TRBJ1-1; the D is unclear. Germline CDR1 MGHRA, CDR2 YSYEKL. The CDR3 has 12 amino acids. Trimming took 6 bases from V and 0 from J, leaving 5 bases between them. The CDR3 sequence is CASRAVNTEAFF. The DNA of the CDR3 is TGCGCCAGCAGGGCAGTGAACACTGAAGCTTTCTTT.